There are many counts of the clone carrying this TCR beta chain. Its target is not known. TCR beta libraries were made by quantitative 5'-RACE with molecular barcodes. In TCRdb, the 5' RACE reads were re-called with MiXCR into one record per CDR3 protein. In the table there are 270,000 or so distinct CDR3 sequences, over 15% of which are singletons. This entry comes from a study of CD8 T cells in ankylosing spondylitis. Findings and caveats of the study: Earlier reports found some motif variants in synovial fluid and blood in reactive arthritis.

V dropped 4 bases and J dropped 4; count of bases not matched to a gene: 9. Germline V lookup: CDR1 SGHRS, CDR2 YFSETQ. The CDR3 contains 15 residues. This sequence originates from a male donor with ankylosing spondylitis or in good health (not recorded which). The chain links TRBV5-1 to TRBJ2-7; 9 bases are a match to TRBD2. Sequenced sample: blood, either unsorted or a sorted T cell fraction (not recorded which). As DNA, the CDR3 is TGCGCCAGCAGCGAAGGCGGACTAGCGCTATACGAGCAGTACTTC. Its protein is CASSEGGLALYEQYF. Full variable domain (outside the CDR3, taken from reference TRBV5-1 and TRBJ2-7): KAGVTQTPRYLIKTRGQQVTLSCSPISGHRSVSWYQQTPGQGLQFLFEYFSETQRNKGNFPGRFSGRQFSNSRSEMNVSTLELGDSALYLCASSEGGLALYEQYFGPGTRLTVT.